This T cell receptor (beta chain) was recovered during a study of cytomegalovirus exposure and HLA in healthy donors. Overall study results and limits: Sequencing had likely introduced a cluster of highly shared sequence variants as an artifact. The HLA-A and HLA-B alleles of most subjects were reportedly predicted accurately from TCR beta sequences. Associated with HLA alleles at 0.05 false discovery rate in a later analysis were 15,000 to 20,000 TCR beta sequences.

Each donor was nominally healthy when sampled (though unrecorded immune exposures were likely). Points on this clone: Antigen: not known.

The CDR3 is made up of 14 amino acids. V dropped 6 bases and J dropped 7; count of bases not matched to a gene: 7. CDR1 is MNHEY and CDR2 is SVGAGI in the germline V gene. With 60 Vbeta and 13 Jbeta primers, the PCR was carried out. Here immunoSEQ multiplex PCR was the method, and the copy in TCRdb shows in-frame clones only, minus some. The profile shows about 160,000 clones, around four fifths of them singletons. The TCR sequence derives from a man aged 18 to 30 in good health and CMV-seronegative. The sample comprised PBMCs. The chain combines TRBV6-5 with TRBJ2-1, with 9 bases fitting TRBD2. The DNA for the CDR3 is TGTGCCAGCAGCCGTGGCGGGAGGGATAATGAGCAGTTCTTC. It yields the protein CASSRGGRDNEQFF.